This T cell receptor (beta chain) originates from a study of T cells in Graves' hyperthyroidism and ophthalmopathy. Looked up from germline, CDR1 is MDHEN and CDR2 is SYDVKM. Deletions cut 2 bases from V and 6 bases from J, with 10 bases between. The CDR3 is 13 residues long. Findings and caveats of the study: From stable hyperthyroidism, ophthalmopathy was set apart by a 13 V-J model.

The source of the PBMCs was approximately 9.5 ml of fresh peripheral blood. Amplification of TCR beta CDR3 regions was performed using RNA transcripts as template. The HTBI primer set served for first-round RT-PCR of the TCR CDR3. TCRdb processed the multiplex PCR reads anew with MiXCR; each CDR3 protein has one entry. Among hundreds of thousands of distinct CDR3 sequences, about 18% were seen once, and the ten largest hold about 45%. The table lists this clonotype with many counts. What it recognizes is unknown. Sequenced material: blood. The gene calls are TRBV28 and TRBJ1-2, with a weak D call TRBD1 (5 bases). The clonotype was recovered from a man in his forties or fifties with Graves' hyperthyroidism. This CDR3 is CASSLTIGDGYTF. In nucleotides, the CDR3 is TGTGCCAGCAGTTTAACCATAGGGGATGGCTACACCTTC.